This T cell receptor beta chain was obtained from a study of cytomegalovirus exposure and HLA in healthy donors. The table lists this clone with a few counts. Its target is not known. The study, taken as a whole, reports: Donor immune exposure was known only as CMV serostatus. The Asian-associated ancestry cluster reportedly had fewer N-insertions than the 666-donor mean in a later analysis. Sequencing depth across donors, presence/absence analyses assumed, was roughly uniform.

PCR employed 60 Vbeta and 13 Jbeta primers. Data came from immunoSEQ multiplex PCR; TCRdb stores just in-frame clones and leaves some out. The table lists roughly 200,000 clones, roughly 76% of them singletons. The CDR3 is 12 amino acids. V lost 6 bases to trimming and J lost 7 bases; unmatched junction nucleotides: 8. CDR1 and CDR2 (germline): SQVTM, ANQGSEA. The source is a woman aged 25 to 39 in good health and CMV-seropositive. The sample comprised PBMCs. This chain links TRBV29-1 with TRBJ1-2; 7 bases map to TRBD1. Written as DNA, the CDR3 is TGCAGCGTAGAGACAGGGTGGGGTGGCTACACCTTC. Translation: CSVETGWGGYTF.